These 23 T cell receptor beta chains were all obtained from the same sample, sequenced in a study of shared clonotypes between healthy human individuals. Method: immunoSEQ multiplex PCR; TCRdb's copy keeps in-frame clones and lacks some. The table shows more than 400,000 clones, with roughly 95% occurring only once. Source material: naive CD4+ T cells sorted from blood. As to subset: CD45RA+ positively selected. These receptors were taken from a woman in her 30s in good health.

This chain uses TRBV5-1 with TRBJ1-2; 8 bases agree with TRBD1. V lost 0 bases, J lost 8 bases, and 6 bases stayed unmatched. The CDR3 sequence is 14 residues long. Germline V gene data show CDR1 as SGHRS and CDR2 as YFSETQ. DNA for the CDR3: TGCGCCAGCAGCTTGGGTCAGGGGGCTAGCGGCTACACCTTC. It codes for CASSLGQGASGYTF. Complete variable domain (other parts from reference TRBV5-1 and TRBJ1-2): KAGVTQTPRYLIKTRGQQVTLSCSPISGHRSVSWYQQTPGQGLQFLFEYFSETQRNKGNFPGRFSGRQFSNSRSEMNVSTLELGDSALYLCASSLGQGASGYTFGSGTRLTVV.

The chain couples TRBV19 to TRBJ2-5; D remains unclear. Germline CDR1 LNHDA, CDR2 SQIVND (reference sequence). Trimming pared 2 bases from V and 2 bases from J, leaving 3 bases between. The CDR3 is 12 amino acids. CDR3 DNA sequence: TGTGCCAGTAGTATAAATCAAGAGACCCAGTACTTC. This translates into CASSINQETQYF.

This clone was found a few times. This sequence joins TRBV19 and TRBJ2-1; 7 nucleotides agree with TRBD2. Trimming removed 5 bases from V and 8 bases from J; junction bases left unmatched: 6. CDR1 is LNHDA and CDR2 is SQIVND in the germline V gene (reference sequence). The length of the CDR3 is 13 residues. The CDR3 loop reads CASSASRGDEQFF. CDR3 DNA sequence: TGTGCCAGTAGTGCATCCCGGGGGGATGAGCAGTTCTTC.

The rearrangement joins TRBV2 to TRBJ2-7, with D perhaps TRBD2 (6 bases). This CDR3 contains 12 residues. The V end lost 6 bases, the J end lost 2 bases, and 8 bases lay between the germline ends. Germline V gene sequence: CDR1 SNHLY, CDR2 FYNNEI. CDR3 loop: CASRGEAYEQYF. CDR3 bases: TGTGCCAGCAGGGGGGAGGCCTACGAGCAGTACTTC.

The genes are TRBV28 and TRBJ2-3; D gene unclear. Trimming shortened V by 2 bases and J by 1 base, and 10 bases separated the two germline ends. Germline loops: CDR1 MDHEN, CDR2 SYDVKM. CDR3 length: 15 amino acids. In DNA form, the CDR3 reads TGTGCCAGCAGTTTAGGGGATGTGGGCACAGATACGCAGTATTTT. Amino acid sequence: CASSLGDVGTDTQYF.

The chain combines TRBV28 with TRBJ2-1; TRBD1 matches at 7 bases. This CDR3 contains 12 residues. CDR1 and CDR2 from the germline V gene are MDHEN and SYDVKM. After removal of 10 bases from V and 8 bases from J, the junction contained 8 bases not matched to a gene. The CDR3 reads CAISRGWDEQFF. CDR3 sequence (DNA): TGTGCCATAAGCAGGGGGTGGGATGAGCAGTTCTTC.

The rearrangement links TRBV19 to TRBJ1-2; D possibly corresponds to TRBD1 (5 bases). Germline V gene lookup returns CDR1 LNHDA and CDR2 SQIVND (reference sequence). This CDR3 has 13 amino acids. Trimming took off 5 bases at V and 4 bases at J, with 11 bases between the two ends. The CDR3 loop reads CASSDRLLYGYTF. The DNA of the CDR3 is TGTGCCAGTAGTGACAGATTACTCTATGGCTACACCTTC.

The CDR3 spells CASSLALLTSGRAETQYF. In nucleotides, the CDR3 is TGTGCCAGCAGCTTAGCCCTCCTGACTAGCGGGAGGGCAGAGACCCAGTACTTC. The genes are TRBV11-2 and TRBJ2-5; 14 bases align to TRBD2. The CDR3 length is 18 residues. V lost 1 base to trimming and J lost 4 bases; unmatched junction nucleotides: 8. CDR1 and CDR2 (germline): SGHAT, FQNNGV. The variable domain in full, completed from reference TRBV11-2 and TRBJ2-5, reads EAGVAQSPRYKIIEKRQSVAFWCNPISGHATLYWYQQILGQGPKLLIQFQNNGVVDDSQLPKDRFSAERLKGVDSTLKIQPAKLEDSAVYLCASSLALLTSGRAETQYFGPGTRLLVL.

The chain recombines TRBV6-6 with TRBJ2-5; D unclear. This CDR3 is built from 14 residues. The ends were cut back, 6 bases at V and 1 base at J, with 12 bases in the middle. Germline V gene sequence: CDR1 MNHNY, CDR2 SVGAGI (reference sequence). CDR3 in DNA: TGTGCCAGCAGCCTGAGTAGTACCCAAGAGACCCAGTACTTC. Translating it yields CASSLSSTQETQYF.

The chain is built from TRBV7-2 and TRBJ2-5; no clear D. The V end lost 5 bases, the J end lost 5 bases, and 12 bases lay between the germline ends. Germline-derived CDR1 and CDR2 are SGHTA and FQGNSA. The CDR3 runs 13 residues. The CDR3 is CASSPTAAETQYF. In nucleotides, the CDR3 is TGTGCCAGCAGCCCCACAGCAGCCGAGACCCAGTACTTC. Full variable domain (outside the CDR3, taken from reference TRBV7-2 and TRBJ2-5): GAGVSQSPSNKVTEKGKDVELRCDPISGHTALYWYRQSLGQGLEFLIYFQGNSAPDKSGLPSDRFSAERTGGSVSTLTIQRTQQEDSAVYLCASSPTAAETQYFGPGTRLLVL.

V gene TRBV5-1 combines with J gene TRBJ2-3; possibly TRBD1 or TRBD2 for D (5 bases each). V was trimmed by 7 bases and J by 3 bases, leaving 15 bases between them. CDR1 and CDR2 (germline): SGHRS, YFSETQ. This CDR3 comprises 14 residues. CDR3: CASSTLGVTDTQYF. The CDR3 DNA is TGCGCCAGCTCGACCTTGGGGGTTACAGATACGCAGTATTTT.

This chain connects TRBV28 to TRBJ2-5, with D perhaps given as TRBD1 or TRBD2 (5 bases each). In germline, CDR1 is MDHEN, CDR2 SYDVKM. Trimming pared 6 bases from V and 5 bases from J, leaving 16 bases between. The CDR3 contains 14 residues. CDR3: CASRGSGPWETQYF. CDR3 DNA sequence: TGTGCCAGCAGGGGGTCGGGGCCATGGGAGACCCAGTACTTC.

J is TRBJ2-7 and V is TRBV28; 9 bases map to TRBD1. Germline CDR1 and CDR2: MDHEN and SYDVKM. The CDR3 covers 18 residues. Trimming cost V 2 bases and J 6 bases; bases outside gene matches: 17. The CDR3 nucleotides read TGTGCCAGCAGTTTACTACACCGTCCGTGGGACAGGGCTAGCGAGCAGTACTTC. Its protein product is CASSLLHRPWDRASEQYF.

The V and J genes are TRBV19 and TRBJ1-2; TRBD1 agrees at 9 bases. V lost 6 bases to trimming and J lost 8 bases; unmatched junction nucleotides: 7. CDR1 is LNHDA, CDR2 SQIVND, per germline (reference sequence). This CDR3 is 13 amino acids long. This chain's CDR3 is CASSRDRDLGYTF. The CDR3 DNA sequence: TGTGCCAGTAGCCGGGACAGGGATCTCGGCTACACCTTC.

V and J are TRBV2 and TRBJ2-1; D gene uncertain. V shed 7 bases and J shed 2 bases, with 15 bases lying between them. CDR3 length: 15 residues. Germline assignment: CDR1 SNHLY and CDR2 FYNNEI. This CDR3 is CASTESDWTYNEQFF. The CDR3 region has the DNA TGTGCCAGCACCGAGAGTGACTGGACCTACAATGAGCAGTTCTTC.

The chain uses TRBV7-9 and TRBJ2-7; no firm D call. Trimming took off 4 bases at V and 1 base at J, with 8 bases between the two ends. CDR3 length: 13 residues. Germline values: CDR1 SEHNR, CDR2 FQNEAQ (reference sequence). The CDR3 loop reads CASSSPLSYEQYF. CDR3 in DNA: TGTGCCAGCAGCTCGCCCCTTTCCTACGAGCAGTACTTC.

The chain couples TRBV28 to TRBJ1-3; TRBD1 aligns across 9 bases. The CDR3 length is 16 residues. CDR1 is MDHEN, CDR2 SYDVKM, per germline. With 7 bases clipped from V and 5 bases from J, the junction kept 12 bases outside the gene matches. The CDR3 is CASTPRGTGKRNTIYF. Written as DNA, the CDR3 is TGTGCCAGCACCCCCCGAGGGACAGGGAAAAGAAACACCATATATTTT.

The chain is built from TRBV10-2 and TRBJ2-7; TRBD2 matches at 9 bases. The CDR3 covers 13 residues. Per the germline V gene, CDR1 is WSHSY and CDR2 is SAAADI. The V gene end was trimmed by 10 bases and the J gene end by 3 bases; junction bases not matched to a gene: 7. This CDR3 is CATRTTSGYEQYF. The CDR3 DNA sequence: TGCGCCACCAGGACGACTAGCGGCTACGAGCAGTACTTC.

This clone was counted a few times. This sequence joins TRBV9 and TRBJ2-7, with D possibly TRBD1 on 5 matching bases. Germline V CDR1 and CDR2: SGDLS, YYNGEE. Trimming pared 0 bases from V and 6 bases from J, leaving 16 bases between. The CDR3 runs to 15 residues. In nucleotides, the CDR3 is TGTGCCAGCAGCGTAGCCGCAGGGCTCTACGGCGAGCAGTACTTC. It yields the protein CASSVAAGLYGEQYF.

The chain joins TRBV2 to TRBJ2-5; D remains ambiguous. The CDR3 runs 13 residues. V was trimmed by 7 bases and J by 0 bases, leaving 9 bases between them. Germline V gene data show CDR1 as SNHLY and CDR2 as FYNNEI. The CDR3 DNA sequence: TGTGCCAGCAAGGCAGCGAACCAAGAGACCCAGTACTTC. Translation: CASKAANQETQYF.

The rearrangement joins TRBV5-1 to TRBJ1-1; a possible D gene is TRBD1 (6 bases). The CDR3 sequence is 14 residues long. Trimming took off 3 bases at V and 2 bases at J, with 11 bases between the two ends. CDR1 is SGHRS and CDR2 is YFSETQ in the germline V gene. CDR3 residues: CASSWGQGNTEAFF. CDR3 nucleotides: TGCGCCAGCAGCTGGGGACAAGGAAACACTGAAGCTTTCTTT.

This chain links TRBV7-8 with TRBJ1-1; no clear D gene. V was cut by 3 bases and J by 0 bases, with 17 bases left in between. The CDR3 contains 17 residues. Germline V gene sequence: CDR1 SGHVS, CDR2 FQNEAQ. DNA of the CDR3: TGTGCCAGCAGCTTTAGGACGGGCCCCTTAATGAACACTGAAGCTTTCTTT. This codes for CASSFRTGPLMNTEAFF.

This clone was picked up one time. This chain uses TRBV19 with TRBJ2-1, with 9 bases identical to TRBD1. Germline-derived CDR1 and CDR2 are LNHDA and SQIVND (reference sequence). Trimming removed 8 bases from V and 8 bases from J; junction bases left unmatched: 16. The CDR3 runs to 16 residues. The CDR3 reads CASCVRGGQGIDEQFF. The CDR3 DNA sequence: TGTGCCAGTTGTGTCCGAGGGGGACAGGGTATCGATGAGCAGTTCTTC.